This is a list of T cell receptor beta chains from one sample in a study of blood T cell repertoires in COVID-19. The repertoire was sequenced with immunoSEQ multiplex PCR; TCRdb's copy has only in-frame clones and lacks some. The sample carries about 95,000 clones, roughly 90% recorded once. Sequencing input: peripheral blood. These receptors originate from a woman between 70 and 85 years old with acute or convalescent COVID-19. Both conserved end residues are part of each CDR3. Each record gives: J gene, D gene, V gene, clone size, CDR3 DNA, CDR3 protein. The D gene is left open where the match is weak. Only some rows state a clone size, as once, few, many or a class for expanded clones.

>TRBJ2-1|TRBD1|TRBV10-3|.
TGTGCCATCAGTGAGCCTGGGACAGGGGGAGGCAATGAGCAGTTCTTC
CAISEPGTGGGNEQFF
>TRBJ2-1|.|TRBV5-6|.
TGTGCCAGCAGCTTGCATGTCAATGAGCAGTTCTTC
CASSLHVNEQFF
>TRBJ2-7|.|TRBV20-1|.
TGCAGTGCTAGAGCCGGCGAGCAGTACTTC
CSARAGEQYF
>TRBJ1-4|TRBD1|TRBV28|few
TGTGCCAGCAGGAAAGGGACAGGCACAACTAATGAAAAACTGTTTTTT
CASRKGTGTTNEKLFF
>TRBJ1-2|TRBD1|TRBV28|.
TGTGCCAGCAGTTTAACGACAGGGGGTTATTATGGCTACACCTTC
CASSLTTGGYYGYTF
>TRBJ1-6|.|TRBV6-5|.
TGTGCCAGCAGTTTAGTCCCCCAGGGGAATAATTCACCCCTCCACTTT
CASSLVPQGNNSPLHF
>TRBJ1-6|.|TRBV6-6|.
TGTGCCAGCAGTGCCAGGAATTCACCCCTCCACTTT
CASSARNSPLHF
>TRBJ2-6|.|TRBV5-1|.
TGCGCCAGCAGCTTGGCCGATGGACTGCTCCGGGATTTC
CASSLADGLLRDF
>TRBJ1-1|.|TRBV10-2|.
TGCGCCAGCAGTGCTCCTTGGAACACTGAAGCTTTCTTT
CASSAPWNTEAFF
>TRBJ1-4|.|TRBV10-3|.
TGTGCCATCAGTGGGCAGGGAGGGACGGCTAATGAAAAACTGTTTTTT
CAISGQGGTANEKLFF
>TRBJ1-1|TRBD1|TRBV2|.
TGTGCCAGCAGCAGGGACAGTGGGAACACTGAAGCTTTCTTT
CASSRDSGNTEAFF
>TRBJ2-5|.|TRBV2|.
TGTGCCAGCAGCGAACACCTCGGCAGGGCCCAGACCCAGTACTTC
CASSEHLGRAQTQYF
>TRBJ1-4|TRBD1|TRBV6-5|few
TGTGCCAGCAGTTACTCCGGGACAGTTCAAAATGAAAAACTGTTTTTT
CASSYSGTVQNEKLFF
>TRBJ1-2|.|TRBV6-5|.
TGTGCCAGCAGTTACTTGGGAGGCTATGGCTACACCTTC
CASSYLGGYGYTF
>TRBJ1-2|TRBD1|TRBV3-1/TRBV3-2|.
TGTGCCAGCAGCGCAGGGGGCCGCTTCTATGGCTACACCTTC
CASSAGGRFYGYTF
>TRBJ2-1|TRBD1|TRBV9|.
TGTGCCAGCAGCGAGAGGGGACAGGGGATAGTGCAGTTCTTC
CASSERGQGIVQFF
>TRBJ1-2|TRBD1|TRBV15|.
TGTGCCACCAGCAGGGACAGGCACAACTATGGCTACACCTTC
CATSRDRHNYGYTF
>TRBJ2-1|.|TRBV6-5|.
TGTGCCAGCAGTTACGGGGGCCGGATCAATGAGCAGTTCTTC
CASSYGGRINEQFF
>TRBJ2-3|TRBD2|TRBV11-2|.
TGTGCCAGCAGCTTAGTTCGGCTAGCGGGGGGCACAGATACGCAGTATTTT
CASSLVRLAGGTDTQYF
>TRBJ1-5|.|TRBV6-1|.
TGTGCCAGCAGTGATCCCGGGGTTTATAGCAATCAGCCCCAGCATTTT
CASSDPGVYSNQPQHF
>TRBJ2-5|.|TRBV7-9|.
TGTGCCAGCAGCTTCGGGACTGGGGACCAAGAGACCCAGTACTTC
CASSFGTGDQETQYF
>TRBJ2-2|TRBD1|TRBV7-7|once
TGTGCCAGCAGCTTTGGGACAGGGAGAACCGGGGAGCTGTTTTTT
CASSFGTGRTGELFF
>TRBJ2-3|.|TRBV18|.
TGTGCCAGCTCACCAGTCTCCGGGGATACGCAGTATTTT
CASSPVSGDTQYF
>TRBJ2-3|.|TRBV10-3|.
TGTGCCACCGGGTACGGCAGAAGCACAGATACGCAGTATTTT
CATGYGRSTDTQYF
>TRBJ1-1|TRBD1|TRBV28|few
TGTGCCAGCAAACGGACAGGGGCGTTGAACACTGAAGCTTTCTTT
CASKRTGALNTEAFF
>TRBJ1-2|.|TRBV6-1|.
TGTGCCAGCAGTGAATCTGGGGCCCAGGGCTACACCTTC
CASSESGAQGYTF
>TRBJ1-5|TRBD1|TRBV19|.
TGTGCCAGTAGTTTCACAGGGGTCGGTCAGCCCCAGCATTTT
CASSFTGVGQPQHF
>TRBJ1-1|TRBD1|TRBV6-6|.
TGTGCCACCCGGACAGGGGAGAGCACTGAAGCTTTCTTT
CATRTGESTEAFF
>TRBJ1-3|.|TRBV10-3|.
TGTGCCATCAGTGAGGTTGTTCTGGCGCAGGCGGGCTCTGGAAACACCATATATTTT
CAISEVVLAQAGSGNTIYF
>TRBJ2-1|.|TRBV11-3|.
TGTGCCAGCAGCTTAGGCCAGACTGACGGGTACAATGAGCAGTTCTTC
CASSLGQTDGYNEQFF
>TRBJ1-5|.|TRBV6-5|.
TGTGCCAGCAGTTCTGCGGGGGGAACGGGCAATCAGCCCCAGCATTTT
CASSSAGGTGNQPQHF
>TRBJ2-3|.|TRBV28|.
TGTGCCAGCAGTTTACAGGTTCCAGATACGCAGTATTTT
CASSLQVPDTQYF
>TRBJ1-4|TRBD1|TRBV4-2|.
TGTGCCAGCAGCCCCCGGGACAGGTGGGCAACTAATGAAAAACTGTTTTTT
CASSPRDRWATNEKLFF
>TRBJ2-3|TRBD2|TRBV11-2|.
TGTGCCAGCAGCTTTAGTTATCCAGCGACTAGCGGCACAGATACGCAGTATTTT
CASSFSYPATSGTDTQYF
>TRBJ1-5|.|TRBV27|.
TGTGCCAGCAGTTTGAGGCAGGGCTACAATCAGCCCCAGCATTTT
CASSLRQGYNQPQHF
>TRBJ1-5|.|TRBV7-2|.
TGTGCCAGCAGCTTAGATACAGGAAACAATCAGCCCCAGCATTTT
CASSLDTGNNQPQHF
>TRBJ1-2|TRBD1|TRBV9|.
TGTGCCAGCAGCGCGACAGGGGACGGCTACACCTTC
CASSATGDGYTF
>TRBJ2-3|TRBD1|TRBV15|.
TGTGCCACCAGCAGAAATACAGGGGGCGGAGATACGCAGTATTTT
CATSRNTGGGDTQYF
>TRBJ1-4|TRBD1|TRBV20-1|.
TGCAGTGCAGACAGGGAAGAAAAACTGTTTTTT
CSADREEKLFF
>TRBJ2-2|TRBD2|TRBV2|.
TGTGCCAGCGCTTCCCTAGCGGGATCGTTGGACACCGGGGAGCTGTTTTTT
CASASLAGSLDTGELFF
>TRBJ1-5|.|TRBV6-1|.
TGTGCCAGCAGTGAATGGAGCGGGCCCAGTAGCAATCAGCCCCAGCATTTT
CASSEWSGPSSNQPQHF
>TRBJ1-2|.|TRBV19|.
TGTGCCAGTAGACACAACTATGGCTACACCTTC
CASRHNYGYTF
>TRBJ2-5|TRBD1|TRBV28|.
TGTGCCAGCAGCCGCTCCGGGACAGGGGCGAGGGAGACCCAGTACTTC
CASSRSGTGARETQYF
>TRBJ2-1|.|TRBV13|.
TGTGCCAGCAGCTTCGGGGGGCGGTCCTACAATGAGCAGTTCTTC
CASSFGGRSYNEQFF
>TRBJ2-7|TRBD2|TRBV6-6|.
TGTGCCAGCAGGAGACTAGCGGGAGAGAGCGAGCAGTACTTC
CASRRLAGESEQYF
>TRBJ1-4|TRBD1|TRBV6-5|.
TGTGCCAGCATCCGGACAGGGGGTGGTGAAAAACTGTTTTTT
CASIRTGGGEKLFF
>TRBJ2-3|TRBD2|TRBV10-1|.
TGCGCCAGCACCCCCGGGACTATCACAGATACGCAGTATTTT
CASTPGTITDTQYF
>TRBJ1-1|.|TRBV27|.
TGTGCCAGCAGTTTACGGGAGGCGGGCACTGAAGCTTTCTTT
CASSLREAGTEAFF
>TRBJ1-1|.|TRBV5-1|.
TGCGCCAGCAGCCTCGGACAGTGGGACACTGAAGCTTTCTTT
CASSLGQWDTEAFF
>TRBJ1-4|.|TRBV9|.
TGTGCCAGCAGCGTTTCCGCAGGGTTAGCTAATGAAAAACTGTTTTTT
CASSVSAGLANEKLFF
>TRBJ2-6|.|TRBV19|.
TGTGCCAGTAGTATGGGGCACTCTGGGGCCAACGTCCTGACTTTC
CASSMGHSGANVLTF
>TRBJ2-3|.|TRBV20-1|.
TGCAGTGCCGGGTTGTCAGATACGCAGTATTTT
CSAGLSDTQYF
>TRBJ2-7|.|TRBV19|.
TGTGCCAGTAGTATCCACTCGGCCGTACGGGTGGCCGAGCAGTACTTC
CASSIHSAVRVAEQYF
>TRBJ2-1|TRBD2|TRBV7-6|.
TGTGCCAGCAGCTTAGCTATATCCAGCGGGGGGGCCTCACAGTTCTTC
CASSLAISSGGASQFF
>TRBJ2-3|TRBD2|TRBV13|.
TGTGCCAGCAGCGGAAGACCAAAATGGCGGGGGGGAACGGATACGCAGTATTTT
CASSGRPKWRGGTDTQYF